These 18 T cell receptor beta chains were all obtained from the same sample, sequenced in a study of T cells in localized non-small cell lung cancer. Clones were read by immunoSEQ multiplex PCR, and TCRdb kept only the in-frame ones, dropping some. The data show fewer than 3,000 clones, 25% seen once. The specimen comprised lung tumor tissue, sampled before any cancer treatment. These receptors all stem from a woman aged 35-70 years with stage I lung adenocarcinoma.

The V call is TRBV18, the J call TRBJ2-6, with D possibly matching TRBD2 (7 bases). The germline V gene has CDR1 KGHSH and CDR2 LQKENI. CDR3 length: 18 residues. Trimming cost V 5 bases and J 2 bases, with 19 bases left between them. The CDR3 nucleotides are TGTGCCAGCTCATCGGGGGGCCAAGCGGCCCCTGGGGCCAACGTCCTGACTTTC. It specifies CASSSGGQAAPGANVLTF.

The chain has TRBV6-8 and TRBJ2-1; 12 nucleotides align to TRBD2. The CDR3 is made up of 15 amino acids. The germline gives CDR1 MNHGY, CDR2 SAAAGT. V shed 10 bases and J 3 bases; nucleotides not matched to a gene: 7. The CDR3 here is CAIRAGLAGYNEQFF. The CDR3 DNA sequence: TGTGCCATCAGGGCGGGACTAGCGGGCTACAATGAGCAGTTCTTC.

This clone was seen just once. CDR3 nucleotide sequence: TGTGCCTGGGACCGGGACAGCTCTGGGGCCAACGTCCTGACTTTC. It translates to CAWDRDSSGANVLTF. The chain has TRBV30 and TRBJ2-6; 7 positions agree with TRBD1. The junction had 4 bases not matched to a gene; V was cut back by 5 bases and J by 0 bases. This CDR3 has 15 amino acids. In germline, CDR1 is GTSNPN, CDR2 SVGIG (reference sequence).

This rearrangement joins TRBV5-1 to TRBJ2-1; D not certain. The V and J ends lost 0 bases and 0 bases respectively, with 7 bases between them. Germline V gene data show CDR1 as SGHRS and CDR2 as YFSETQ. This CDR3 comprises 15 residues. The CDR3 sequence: CASSLEAVSYNEQFF. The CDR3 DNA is TGCGCCAGCAGCTTGGAGGCGGTCTCCTACAATGAGCAGTTCTTC. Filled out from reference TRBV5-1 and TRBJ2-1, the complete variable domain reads KAGVTQTPRYLIKTRGQQVTLSCSPISGHRSVSWYQQTPGQGLQFLFEYFSETQRNKGNFPGRFSGRQFSNSRSEMNVSTLELGDSALYLCASSLEAVSYNEQFFGPGTRLTVL.

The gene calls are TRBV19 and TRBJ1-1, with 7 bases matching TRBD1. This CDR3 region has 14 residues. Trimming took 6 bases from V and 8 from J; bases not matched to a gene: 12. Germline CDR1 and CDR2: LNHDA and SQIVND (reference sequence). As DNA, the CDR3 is TGTGCCAGTAGACAAAGCGCCGGGACAGCCGAAGCTTTCTTT. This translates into CASRQSAGTAEAFF.

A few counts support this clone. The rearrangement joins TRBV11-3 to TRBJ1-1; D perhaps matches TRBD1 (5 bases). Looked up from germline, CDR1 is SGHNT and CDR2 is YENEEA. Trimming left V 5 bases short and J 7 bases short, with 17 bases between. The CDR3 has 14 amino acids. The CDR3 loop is CASSQSITGIEAFF. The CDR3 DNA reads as TGTGCCAGCAGCCAATCAATCACAGGAATTGAAGCTTTCTTT. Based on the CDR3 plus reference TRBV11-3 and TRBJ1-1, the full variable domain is EAGVVQSPRYKIIEKKQPVAFWCNPISGHNTLYWYLQNLGQGPELLIRYENEEAVDDSQLPKDRFSAERLKGVDSTLKIQPAELGDSAVYLCASSQSITGIEAFFGQGTRLTVV.

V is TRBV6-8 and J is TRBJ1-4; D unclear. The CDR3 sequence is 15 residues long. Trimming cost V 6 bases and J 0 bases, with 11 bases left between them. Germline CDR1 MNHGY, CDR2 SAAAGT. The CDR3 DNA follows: TGTGCCAGCAGACGACTCACTTCAACTAATGAAAAACTGTTTTTT. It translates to CASRRLTSTNEKLFF.

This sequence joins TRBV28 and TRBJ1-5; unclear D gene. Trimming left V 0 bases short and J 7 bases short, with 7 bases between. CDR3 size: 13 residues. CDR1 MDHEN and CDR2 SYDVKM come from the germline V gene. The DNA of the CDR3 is TGTGCCAGCAGTTTATGGGTCGGGCAGCCCCAGCATTTT. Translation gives CASSLWVGQPQHF.

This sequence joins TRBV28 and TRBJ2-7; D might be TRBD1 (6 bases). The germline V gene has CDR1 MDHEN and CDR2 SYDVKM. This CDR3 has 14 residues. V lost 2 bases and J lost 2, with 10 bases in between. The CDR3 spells CASSLRGIPYEQYF. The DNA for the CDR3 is TGTGCCAGCAGTTTAAGGGGGATCCCCTACGAGCAGTACTTC.

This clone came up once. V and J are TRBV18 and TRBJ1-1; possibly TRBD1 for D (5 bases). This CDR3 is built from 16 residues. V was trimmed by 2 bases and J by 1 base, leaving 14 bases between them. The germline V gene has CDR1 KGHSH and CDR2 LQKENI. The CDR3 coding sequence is TGTGCCAGCTCACCAAAATTGGGGGAAGGGAACACTGAAGCTTTCTTT. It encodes CASSPKLGEGNTEAFF.

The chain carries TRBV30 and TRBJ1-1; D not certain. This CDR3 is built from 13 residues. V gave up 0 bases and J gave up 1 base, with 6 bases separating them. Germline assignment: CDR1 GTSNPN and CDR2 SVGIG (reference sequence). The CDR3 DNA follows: TGTGCCTGGAGTGTACTAGGGAACACTGAAGCTTTCTTT. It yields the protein CAWSVLGNTEAFF.

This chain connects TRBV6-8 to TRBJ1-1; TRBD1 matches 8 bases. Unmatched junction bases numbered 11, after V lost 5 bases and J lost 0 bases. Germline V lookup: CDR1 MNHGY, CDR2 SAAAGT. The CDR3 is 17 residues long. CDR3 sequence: CASSDRTGTSMNTEAFF. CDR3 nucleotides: TGTGCCAGCAGTGACCGGACAGGGACGAGCATGAACACTGAAGCTTTCTTT.

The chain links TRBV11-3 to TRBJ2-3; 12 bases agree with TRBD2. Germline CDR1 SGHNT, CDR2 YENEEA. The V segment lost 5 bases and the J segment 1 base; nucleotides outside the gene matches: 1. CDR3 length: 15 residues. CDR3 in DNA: TGTGCCAGCAGCCGGACTAGCGGGGGCACAGATACGCAGTATTTT. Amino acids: CASSRTSGGTDTQYF.

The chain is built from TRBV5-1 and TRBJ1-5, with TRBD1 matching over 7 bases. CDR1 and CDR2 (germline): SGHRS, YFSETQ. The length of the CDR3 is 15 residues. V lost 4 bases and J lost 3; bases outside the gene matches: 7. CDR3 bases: TGCGCCAGCAGCCCCCAGGGGGGTAACAATCAGCCCCAGCATTTT. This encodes CASSPQGGNNQPQHF.

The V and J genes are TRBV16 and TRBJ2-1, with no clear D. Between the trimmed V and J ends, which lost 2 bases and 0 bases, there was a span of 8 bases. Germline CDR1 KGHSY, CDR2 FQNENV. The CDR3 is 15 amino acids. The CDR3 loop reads CASSQGVPSYNEQFF. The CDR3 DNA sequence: TGTGCCAGCAGCCAAGGGGTCCCCTCCTACAATGAGCAGTTCTTC.

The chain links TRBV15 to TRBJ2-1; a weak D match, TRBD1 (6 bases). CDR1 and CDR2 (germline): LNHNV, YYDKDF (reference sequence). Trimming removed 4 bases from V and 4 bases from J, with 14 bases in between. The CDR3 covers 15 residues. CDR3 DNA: TGTGCCACCAGCACCCAGGGGCGGCCATACAATGAGCAGTTCTTC. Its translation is CATSTQGRPYNEQFF.

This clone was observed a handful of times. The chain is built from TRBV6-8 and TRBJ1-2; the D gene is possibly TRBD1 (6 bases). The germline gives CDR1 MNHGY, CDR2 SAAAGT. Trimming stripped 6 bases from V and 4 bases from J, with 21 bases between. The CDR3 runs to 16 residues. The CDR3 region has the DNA TGTGCCAGCAGCCCCGGGGGGGGCGCGGGACGCTATGGCTACACCTTC. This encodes CASSPGGGAGRYGYTF.

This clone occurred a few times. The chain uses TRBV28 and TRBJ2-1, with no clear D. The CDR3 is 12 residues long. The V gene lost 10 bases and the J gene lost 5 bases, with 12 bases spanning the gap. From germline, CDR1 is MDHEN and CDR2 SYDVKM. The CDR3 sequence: CATNYRHNEQFF. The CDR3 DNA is TGTGCCACCAACTATCGGCACAATGAGCAGTTCTTC.